This T cell receptor (beta chain) was captured in a study of blood T cell repertoires in COVID-19. For the study at large: COVID-19 samples from acute and convalescent phases originated in the United States, Italy and Spain. PBMCs, B-cell-depleted T cells, or T cells were the source of the cDNA or gDNA that made up the material.

Source study methods: Cell counts per sample came from amplifying reference gene primers. Profiled with immunoSEQ multiplex PCR; TCRdb holds only in-frame clones, not every one. From that table come the V and J calls and clone size; the DNA was used to work out D and trimming. The sample contains some 210,000 clones, roughly four fifths of which appear only once. V shed 6 bases, J shed 1 base, and the junction held 3 bases outside the gene matches. CDR3 size: 14 residues. Germline V gene sequence: CDR1 WSHSY, CDR2 SAAADI. V is TRBV10-2 and J is TRBJ2-5, with TRBD1 matching 9 bases. Sequencing was carried out using peripheral blood. The clonotype was recovered from a woman aged 40 to 50 with acute or convalescent COVID-19. The CDR3 DNA is TGCGCCAGCAGAGGGACAGGGTCCCAAGAGACCCAGTACTTC. Amino acid sequence: CASRGTGSQETQYF.